This TCR beta chain was found in a study of blood T cell repertoires in COVID-19. Overall study context: The cDNA or gDNA used as material had been derived from T cells, B-cell-depleted T cells, or PBMCs.

As processed by the authors: Counts of nucleated cells, estimated from reference gene primer amplification, were obtained. The protocol was immunoSEQ multiplex PCR, while the TCRdb copy is restricted to in-frame clones and leaves out a portion. That table supplies the V and J calls and clone size; D and trimming were determined from the DNA. The sample comprises 200,000 to 250,000 clones, approximately 84% of which are singletons, and under 5% rests with the top ten. The CDR3 extends over 14 amino acids. Germline CDR1 is KGHSH and CDR2 is LQKENI. V was pared by 2 bases and J by 5 bases, with 10 bases between.

Source material: peripheral blood. The chain employs TRBV18 and TRBJ2-1; possible D gene TRBD1, 5 bases. The TCR was taken from a man in his fifties with acute or convalescent COVID-19. The CDR3 sequence: CASSPRSTDNEQFF. The CDR3 nucleotides are TGTGCCAGCTCACCAAGGTCGACAGACAATGAGCAGTTCTTC.